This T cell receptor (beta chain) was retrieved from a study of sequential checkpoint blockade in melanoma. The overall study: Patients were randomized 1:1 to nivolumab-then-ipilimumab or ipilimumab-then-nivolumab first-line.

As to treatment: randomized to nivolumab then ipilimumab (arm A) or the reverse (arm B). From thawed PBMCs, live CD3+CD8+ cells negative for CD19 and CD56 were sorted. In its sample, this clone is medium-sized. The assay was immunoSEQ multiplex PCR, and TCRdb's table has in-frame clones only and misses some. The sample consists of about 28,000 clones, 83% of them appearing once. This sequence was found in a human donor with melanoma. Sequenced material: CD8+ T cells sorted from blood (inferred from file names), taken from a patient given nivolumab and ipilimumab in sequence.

In nucleotides, the CDR3 is TGTGCCAGCAGCTTCGGCGGGAGGTTCTACAATGAGCAGTTCTTC. Its protein product is CASSFGGRFYNEQFF. V and J are TRBV7-9 and TRBJ2-1, with 8 bases matching TRBD2. The CDR3 sequence is 15 residues long. Germline lookup yields CDR1 SEHNR and CDR2 FQNEAQ (reference sequence). Trimming removed 3 bases from V and 3 bases from J; junction bases left unmatched: 4.